This paragraph covers one T cell receptor beta chain sequence. Its antigen specificity is not known. The input lacks base qualities; no much larger clone sits a single base away. TCRbeta CDR3 regions were amplified from genomic DNA using the immunoSEQ Assay, a bias-controlled multiplex PCR. The original pipeline was this. The number of nucleated cells in each sample was estimated from the amplification of reference gene primers within the assay. To quantify the absolute abundance of each unique TCRbeta CDR3 rearrangement, sequence reads were collapsed and filtered. Productive Simpson clonality was computed per sample as the square root of Simpson's diversity index over productive rearrangements. The clones in this table, taken by TCRdb from immuneACCESS, are in-frame only. Not every clone is retained; where verified, under half of the shortfall comes from an unresolved V gene, and the cause of the rest is unknown. V and J calls and clone size are those listed in that table; D and trimming were worked out from the DNA. In all, the sample holds roughly 150,000 clones, and 90% of those were seen once. The ten largest make up over 15% of the sample.

The data stem from a study of blood T cell repertoires in COVID-19 (dated by TCRdb to 2018 to 2021). For context, the study as a whole: Samples covering the acute and convalescent phases of COVID-19 were provided by collaborators in the United States, Italy and Spain. The material from the prospective study consisted of cDNA or gDNA derived from T cells, B-cell-depleted T cells, or PBMCs. Subjects who had been exposed to COVID-19, were actively infected with it, or had recovered from it provided the deeply sampled blood TCRbeta repertoires that made up the dataset. The repertoires were made available in a free public database intended to serve as a resource for research on the immune response to SARS-CoV-2. The samples were drawn from the first 160 participants of the ongoing ImmuneRACE study and from more than 1,000 subjects provided by 6 global collaborators. Sample metadata almost always included a de-identified subject ID, COVID-19 status, age in years and sex. Where available, HLA class I and class II types were obtained from metadata supplied by the sample provider rather than from assay-based typing.

Whole blood was collected in K2EDTA tubes by collaborating institutions according to the institutions' own protocols. For TCRbeta analysis, collaborators shipped samples in one of three forms: frozen whole blood, isolated PBMCs, or DNA extracted from either of those sample types. What the authors observed across the whole study: The amount of clinical and demographic metadata varied by source and participant and was provided uncurated.

The CDR3, cysteine through phenylalanine, is 15 amino acids long. Left in the record is the CDR3 DNA by itself, 45 bases read in frame from the first base. Trimming removed 4 bases from V and 2 bases from J, leaving 13 bases between the germline ends. The germline V gene (reference sequence) provides CDR1 SGHKS and CDR2 YYEKEE. The chain is made from TRBV5-5 and TRBJ1-3; TRBD1 might be the D gene, on 6 matching bases. The TCR comes from a man aged 60-69 years with active or convalescent COVID-19. Specimen: peripheral blood. The bases are TGTGCCAGCAGCAGGGGGGGTTCTGCTGGAAACACCATATATTTT. Translated, this gives CASSRGGSAGNTIYF.